The 26 T cell receptor beta chains below all came from one sample that was sequenced in a study of CD4+ T cells in melanoma. The table came from immunoSEQ multiplex PCR; TCRdb's copy has only in-frame clones and leaves some out. The profile shows about 50,000 clones, about 88% of them singletons. The sample comprised peripheral blood. These receptors all come from a human donor with melanoma.

This clone has only one observation. This chain connects TRBV19 to TRBJ1-2; D is perhaps TRBD1 (6 bases). The CDR3 spans 15 residues. The germline V gene encodes CDR1 LNHDA and CDR2 SQIVND (reference sequence). Trimming removed 1 base at V and 2 bases at J, with 11 bases between. The CDR3 DNA is TGTGCCAGTAGTATAGTTGCAGGGGCGAACTATGGCTACACCTTC. This codes for CASSIVAGANYGYTF.

The genes are TRBV21-1 and TRBJ2-1. TRBV21-1 is reported as a pseudogene. The CDR3 length is 19 residues. CDR3 sequence (DNA): TGTGCCAGCAGCGCACTAGTCAGGGACCTTGGTCCTAAATACAATGAGCAGTTCTTC. Amino acids: CASSALVRDLGPKYNEQFF.

The J gene is TRBJ1-1, the V gene TRBV5-4; D may be TRBD1 (6 bases). Trimming took 2 bases from V and 1 from J, leaving 9 bases between them. Germline assignment: CDR1 SGHNT and CDR2 YYREEE (reference sequence). The CDR3 consists of 14 residues. CDR3 DNA sequence: TGTGCCAGCAGCTTAGGGGGTAGGAACACTGAAGCTTTCTTT. Amino acid sequence: CASSLGGRNTEAFF.

The chain recombines TRBV7-2 with TRBJ1-2; 8 bases fit TRBD1. The CDR3 totals 16 residues. Germline CDR1 is SGHTA and CDR2 is FQGNSA. Trimming removed 4 bases from V and 4 bases from J; junction bases left unmatched: 11. CDR3 nucleotides: TGTGCCAGCAGCTACAGGACAGGGAGGAGGAGCTATGGCTACACCTTC. This sequence encodes CASSYRTGRRSYGYTF. The variable domain in full, completed from reference TRBV7-2 and TRBJ1-2, reads GAGVSQSPSNKVTEKGKDVELRCDPISGHTALYWYRQSLGQGLEFLIYFQGNSAPDKSGLPSDRFSAERTGGSVSTLTIQRTQQEDSAVYLCASSYRTGRRSYGYTFGSGTRLTVV.

This chain's CDR3 is CASSFTGDRQETQYF. The DNA for the CDR3 is TGTGCCAGCAGCTTCACAGGGGACAGGCAAGAGACCCAGTACTTC. The rearrangement links TRBV11-2 to TRBJ2-5, with TRBD1 matching over 8 bases. Trimming cost V 3 bases and J 2 bases; bases outside gene matches: 5. Germline V gene data show CDR1 as SGHAT and CDR2 as FQNNGV. CDR3 length: 15 residues.

The rearrangement joins TRBV9 to TRBJ2-7, with D possibly matching TRBD2 (6 bases). CDR3 length: 13 residues. Germline V gene data show CDR1 as SGDLS and CDR2 as YYNGEE. V lost 1 base and J 9 bases, leaving 14 bases between the germline ends. CDR3 sequence reads: CASSVYSGSRQYF. The DNA of the CDR3 is TGTGCCAGCAGCGTATACTCCGGGAGTAGGCAGTACTTC.

This chain connects TRBV5-1 to TRBJ1-6; the match to TRBD1 covers 8 bases. With 4 bases clipped from V and 9 bases from J, the junction kept 6 bases outside the gene matches. Germline V gives CDR1 SGHRS, CDR2 YFSETQ. The CDR3 totals 14 residues. CDR3 sequence reads: CASSPTGGTSPLHF. CDR3 DNA: TGCGCCAGCAGCCCAACAGGGGGTACTTCACCCCTCCACTTT. Drawing the rest from reference TRBV5-1 and TRBJ1-6, the complete variable domain is KAGVTQTPRYLIKTRGQQVTLSCSPISGHRSVSWYQQTPGQGLQFLFEYFSETQRNKGNFPGRFSGRQFSNSRSEMNVSTLELGDSALYLCASSPTGGTSPLHFGNGTRLTVT.

The gene calls are TRBV9 and TRBJ2-3; TRBD2 agrees at 11 bases. Germline CDR1 is SGDLS and CDR2 is YYNGEE. The trim removed 3 bases at V and 4 bases at J, leaving 7 bases unmatched. The CDR3 contains 16 residues. Written as DNA, the CDR3 is TGTGCCAGCAGCGGATCCTCTAGCGGGGGGTCAGATACGCAGTATTTT. Amino acid sequence: CASSGSSSGGSDTQYF.

This clone has only one observation. This chain links TRBV5-1 with TRBJ1-6; TRBD1 matches 7 bases. This CDR3 region has 14 residues. Germline V CDR1 and CDR2: SGHRS, YFSETQ. V dropped 1 base and J dropped 7; count of bases not matched to a gene: 2. As DNA, the CDR3 is TGCGCCAGCAGCTTGACAGGGGCAAATTCACCCCTCCACTTT. Encoded protein: CASSLTGANSPLHF.

The genes are TRBV18 and TRBJ1-2, with D possibly being TRBD1 (5 bases). The CDR3 has 15 residues. CDR1 and CDR2 (germline): KGHSH, LQKENI. V lost 4 bases and J lost 0, with 12 bases in between. CDR3 sequence: CASSQDPGANYGYTF. As DNA, the CDR3 is TGTGCCAGCTCACAAGACCCGGGGGCTAACTATGGCTACACCTTC.

The chain recombines TRBV7-9 with TRBJ2-3; 13 nucleotides agree with TRBD2. The CDR3 spans 16 residues. The J segment lost 4 bases and the V segment lost 5 bases, leaving 6 bases of the junction unmatched. Germline loops: CDR1 SEHNR, CDR2 FQNEAQ (reference sequence). The CDR3 loop is CASSPTSGGAADTQYF. Written as DNA, the CDR3 is TGTGCCAGCAGCCCTACTAGCGGGGGGGCGGCAGATACGCAGTATTTT.

The chain couples TRBV28 to TRBJ2-7; D remains ambiguous. Deletions cut 6 bases from V and 3 bases from J, with 6 bases between. CDR3 length: 11 residues. The germline V gene has CDR1 MDHEN and CDR2 SYDVKM. CDR3: CASRQNYEQYF. The CDR3 bases are TGTGCCAGCAGGCAAAACTACGAGCAGTACTTC.

V gene TRBV7-2 combines with J gene TRBJ1-1, with no clear D. V was pared by 2 bases and J by 0 bases, with 4 bases between. The germline gives CDR1 SGHTA, CDR2 FQGNSA. CDR3 size: 13 residues. Here the CDR3 reads CASSLWMNTEAFF. The CDR3 DNA is TGTGCCAGCAGCTTATGGATGAACACTGAAGCTTTCTTT.

The chain couples TRBV9 to TRBJ1-1; the D is unclear. Per the germline V gene, CDR1 is SGDLS and CDR2 is YYNGEE. The CDR3 has 15 amino acids. Trimming took off 0 bases at V and 6 bases at J, with 15 bases between the two ends. Written as DNA, the CDR3 is TGTGCCAGCAGCGTAGAGGGAAGGAGGGCGGCTGAAGCTTTCTTT. It encodes CASSVEGRRAAEAFF.

The V gene is TRBV7-9, the J gene TRBJ1-1; 10 bases are shared with TRBD1. CDR1 is SEHNR and CDR2 is FQNEAQ in the germline V gene (reference sequence). V was pared by 4 bases and J by 4 bases, with 3 bases of the junction left unmatched. The CDR3 sequence is 14 residues long. The CDR3, as DNA: TGTGCCAGCAGCTGGGACAGGGGCGGCACTGAAGCTTTCTTT. As protein: CASSWDRGGTEAFF. Drawing the rest from reference TRBV7-9 and TRBJ1-1, the complete variable domain is DTGVSQNPRHKITKRGQNVTFRCDPISEHNRLYWYRQTLGQGPEFLTYFQNEAQLEKSRLLSDRFSAERPKGSFSTLEIQRTEQGDSAMYLCASSWDRGGTEAFFGQGTRLTVV.

The chain joins TRBV7-9 to TRBJ2-5; D is ambiguous. Between the trimmed V and J ends, which lost 8 bases and 1 base, there was a span of 14 bases. The CDR3 length is 14 residues. Germline V gene data show CDR1 as SEHNR and CDR2 as FQNEAQ (reference sequence). The CDR3 region has the DNA TGTGCCAGCCGCCAAGATCACAGCCAAGAGACCCAGTACTTC. This encodes CASRQDHSQETQYF.

This clone is a singleton in its sample. The chain joins TRBV29-1 to TRBJ1-3; tentative D call: TRBD1 (6 bases). CDR1 is SQVTM and CDR2 is ANQGSEA in the germline V gene. The CDR3 sequence is 14 residues long. V dropped 7 bases and J dropped 0 bases, with 13 bases sitting between them. The CDR3 spells CSAQQGHSGNTIYF. CDR3 DNA sequence: TGCAGCGCCCAACAGGGCCACTCTGGAAACACCATATATTTT. Full variable domain (missing parts from reference TRBV29-1 and TRBJ1-3): SAVISQKPSRDICQRGTSLTIQCQVDSQVTMMFWYRQQPGQSLTLIATANQGSEATYESGFVIDKFPISRPNLTFSTLTVSNMSPEDSSIYLCSAQQGHSGNTIYFGEGSWLTVV.

This rearrangement joins TRBV18 to TRBJ1-1; perhaps TRBD1 as D (6 bases). The V gene lost 0 bases and the J gene lost 5 bases, with 16 bases spanning the gap. The CDR3 loop spans 16 amino acids. Germline CDR1 is KGHSH and CDR2 is LQKENI. The CDR3 reads CASSPPQGNPVTEAFF. The DNA for the CDR3 is TGTGCCAGCTCACCACCTCAGGGGAATCCGGTTACTGAAGCTTTCTTT.

The chain carries TRBV5-4 and TRBJ2-3, with 8 bases fitting TRBD2. CDR1 SGHNT and CDR2 YYREEE come from the germline V gene (reference sequence). The CDR3 totals 17 residues. V lost 0 bases, J lost 2 bases, and 8 bases stayed unmatched. CDR3 region: CASSLAGLAGYTDTQYF. DNA for the CDR3: TGTGCCAGCAGCTTGGCCGGTTTAGCGGGGTACACAGATACGCAGTATTTT. The full variable domain, its missing parts supplied by reference TRBV5-4 and TRBJ2-3, is ETGVTQSPTHLIKTRGQQVTLRCSSQSGHNTVSWYQQALGQGPQFIFQYYREEENGRGNFPPRFSGLQFPNYSSELNVNALELDDSALYLCASSLAGLAGYTDTQYFGPGTRLTVL.

V and J are TRBV7-8 and TRBJ2-7, with 9 nucleotides matching TRBD1. The CDR3 runs to 15 residues. The trim removed 5 bases at V and 3 bases at J, leaving 8 bases unmatched. In germline, CDR1 is SGHVS, CDR2 FQNEAQ. The CDR3 region has the DNA TGTGCCAGCAGCATCACCGGGACAGGGCGCTACGAGCAGTACTTC. Its translation is CASSITGTGRYEQYF.

This sequence joins TRBV5-6 and TRBJ1-2; D possibly corresponds to TRBD1 (5 bases). Trimming removed 1 base at V and 2 bases at J, with 18 bases between. From germline, CDR1 is SGHDT and CDR2 YYEEEE. The CDR3 runs 17 residues. CDR3 DNA: TGTGCCAGCAGCTTGTCCGGGCTGGGGCCCAAAAACTATGGCTACACCTTC. It is translated as CASSLSGLGPKNYGYTF. The entire variable domain, with the rest obtained from reference TRBV5-6 and TRBJ1-2, is as follows: DAGVTQSPTHLIKTRGQQVTLRCSPKSGHDTVSWYQQALGQGPQFIFQYYEEEERQRGNFPDRFSGHQFPNYSSELNVNALLLGDSALYLCASSLSGLGPKNYGYTFGSGTRLTVV.

V usage is TRBV6-5 and J usage is TRBJ2-5; D remains ambiguous. The CDR3 contains 13 residues. V was shortened by 5 bases and J by 5 bases, with 12 bases between the two germline ends. CDR1 and CDR2 from the germline V gene are MNHEY and SVGAGI. Here the CDR3 reads CASSRDWWETQYF. The CDR3 DNA is TGTGCCAGCAGTCGTGACTGGTGGGAGACCCAGTACTTC.

This clone is classed as medium-sized. V and J are TRBV5-6 and TRBJ1-2; D call uncertain. CDR3 length: 14 residues. Trimming took 4 bases from V and 5 from J, leaving 15 bases between them. Germline V gene sequence: CDR1 SGHDT, CDR2 YYEEEE. DNA of the CDR3: TGTGCCAGCAGCCCAAGGAACACCTGGTATGGCTACACCTTC. Protein sequence: CASSPRNTWYGYTF.

V is TRBV29-1 and J is TRBJ2-2; D possibly corresponds to TRBD2 (7 bases). Deletions cut 6 bases from V and 4 bases from J, with 15 bases between. Germline V gives CDR1 SQVTM, CDR2 ANQGSEA. The CDR3 sequence is 14 residues long. The CDR3 DNA reads as TGCAGCGTCGCCCCGGGGGGCCGCACCGGGGAGCTGTTTTTT. Its translation: CSVAPGGRTGELFF.

The genes are TRBV11-2 and TRBJ2-1; 9 bases match TRBD2. The CDR3 totals 16 residues. V shed 5 bases, J shed 2 bases, and the junction held 7 bases outside the gene matches. Germline CDR1 is SGHAT and CDR2 is FQNNGV. The CDR3 spells CASSPRLAETYNEQFF. Written as DNA, the CDR3 is TGTGCCAGCAGCCCTCGACTAGCGGAGACCTACAATGAGCAGTTCTTC.

The chain couples TRBV9 to TRBJ1-4; weak D call: TRBD1 (5 bases). The CDR3 is 14 amino acids. V was cut by 3 bases and J by 7 bases, with 13 bases left in between. From germline, CDR1 is SGDLS and CDR2 YYNGEE. CDR3 residues: CASSAGRGSEKLFF. DNA of the CDR3: TGTGCCAGCAGCGCCGGGAGGGGTAGTGAAAAACTGTTTTTT. The variable domain in full, completed from reference TRBV9 and TRBJ1-4, reads DSGVTQTPKHLITATGQRVTLRCSPRSGDLSVYWYQQSLDQGLQFLIQYYNGEERAKGNILERFSAQQFPDLHSELNLSSLELGDSALYFCASSAGRGSEKLFFGSGTQLSVL.